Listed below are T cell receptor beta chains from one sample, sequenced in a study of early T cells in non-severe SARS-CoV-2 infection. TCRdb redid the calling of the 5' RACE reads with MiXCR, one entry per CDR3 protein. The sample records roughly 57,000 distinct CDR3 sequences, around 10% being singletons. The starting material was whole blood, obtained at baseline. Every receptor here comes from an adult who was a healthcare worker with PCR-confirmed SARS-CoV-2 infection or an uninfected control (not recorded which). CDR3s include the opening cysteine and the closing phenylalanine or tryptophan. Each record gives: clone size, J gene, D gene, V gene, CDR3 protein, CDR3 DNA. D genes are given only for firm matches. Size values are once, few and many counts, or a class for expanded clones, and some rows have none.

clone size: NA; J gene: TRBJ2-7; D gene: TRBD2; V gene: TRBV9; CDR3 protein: CASGREDEQYF; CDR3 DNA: TGTGCCAGTGGGCGGGAGGATGAGCAGTACTTC
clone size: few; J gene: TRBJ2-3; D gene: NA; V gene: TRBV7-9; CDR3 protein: CASSFSFESSTDTQYF; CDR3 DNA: TGTGCCAGCAGCTTCTCGTTCGAGTCTAGCACAGATACGCAGTATTTT
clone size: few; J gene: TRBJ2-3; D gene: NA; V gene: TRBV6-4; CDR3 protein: CASSDGEMGTDTQYF; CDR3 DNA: TGTGCCAGCAGTGACGGGGAGATGGGCACAGATACGCAGTATTTT
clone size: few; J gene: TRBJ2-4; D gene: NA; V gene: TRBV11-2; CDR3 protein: CASSLVLAKNIQYF; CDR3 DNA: TGTGCCAGCAGCTTGGTGTTAGCCAAAAACATTCAGTACTTC
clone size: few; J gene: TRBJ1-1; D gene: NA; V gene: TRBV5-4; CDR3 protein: CASSLRLGINTEAFF; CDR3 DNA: TGTGCCAGCAGCTTGCGTTTGGGTATTAACACTGAAGCTTTCTTT
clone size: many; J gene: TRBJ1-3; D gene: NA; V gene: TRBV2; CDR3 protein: CASSEDARRGNTIYF; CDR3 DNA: TGTGCCAGCAGCGAGGACGCCAGAAGGGGAAACACCATATATTTT
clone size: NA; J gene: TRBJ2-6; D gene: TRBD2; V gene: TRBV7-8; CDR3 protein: CASSHNVLAGVAGANVLTF; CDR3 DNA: TGTGCCAGCAGCCACAACGTACTAGCGGGAGTAGCTGGGGCCAACGTCCTGACTTTC
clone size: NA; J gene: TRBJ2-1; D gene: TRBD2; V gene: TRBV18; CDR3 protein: CASSLEEPGLAQNEQFF; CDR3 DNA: TGTGCCAGCTCACTAGAAGAACCGGGACTAGCGCAAAATGAGCAGTTCTTC
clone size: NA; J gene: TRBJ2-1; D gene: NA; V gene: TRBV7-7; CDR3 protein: CASSLDSGSYNEQFF; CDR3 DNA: TGTGCCAGCAGCTTAGACTCGGGTTCCTACAATGAGCAGTTCTTC
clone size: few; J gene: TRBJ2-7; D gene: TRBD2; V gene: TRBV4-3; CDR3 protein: CASSQAWTSGAYEQYF; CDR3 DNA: TGCGCCAGCAGCCAAGCATGGACTAGCGGCGCCTACGAGCAGTACTTC
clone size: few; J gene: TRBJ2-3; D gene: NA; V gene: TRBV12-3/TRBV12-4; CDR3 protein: CASKLEQDYYTQYF; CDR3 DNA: TGTGCCAGCAAATTAGAGCAGGACTACTATACGCAGTATTTT
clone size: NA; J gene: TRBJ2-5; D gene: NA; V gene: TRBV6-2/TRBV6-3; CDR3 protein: CASTRGLQETQYF; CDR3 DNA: TGTGCCAGCACCAGGGGACTCCAAGAGACCCAGTACTTC
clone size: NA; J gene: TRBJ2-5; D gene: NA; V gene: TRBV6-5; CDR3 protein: CASSSPTGLRDHQETQYF; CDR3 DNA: TGTGCCAGCAGCTCACCGACGGGTTTGCGGGACCACCAAGAGACCCAGTACTTC
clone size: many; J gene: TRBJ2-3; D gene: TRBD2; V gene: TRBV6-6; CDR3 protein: CASSYILAGGPSSTDTQYF; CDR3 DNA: TGTGCCAGCAGTTACATACTAGCGGGAGGGCCATCTAGCACAGATACGCAGTATTTT
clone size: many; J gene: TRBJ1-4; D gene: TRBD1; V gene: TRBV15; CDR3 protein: CATSRDRAATNEKLFF; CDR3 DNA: TGTGCCACCAGCAGGGACAGGGCTGCAACTAATGAAAAACTGTTTTTT
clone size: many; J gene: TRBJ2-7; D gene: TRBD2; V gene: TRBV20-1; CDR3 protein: CSARDLAGSSYEQYF; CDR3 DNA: TGCAGTGCTAGAGATCTAGCGGGGAGCTCCTACGAGCAGTACTTC
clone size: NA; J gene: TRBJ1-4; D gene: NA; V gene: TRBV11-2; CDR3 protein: CASSQNTPDEKLFF; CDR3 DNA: TGTGCCAGCAGCCAAAACACCCCGGATGAAAAACTGTTTTTT
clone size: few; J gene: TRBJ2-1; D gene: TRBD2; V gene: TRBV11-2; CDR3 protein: CASSLGLGGSQGNEQFF; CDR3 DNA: TGTGCCAGCAGCTTAGGTCTCGGCGGGAGTCAGGGCAATGAGCAGTTCTTC
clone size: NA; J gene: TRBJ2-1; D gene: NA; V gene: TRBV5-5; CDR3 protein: CASSPHRDPYNEQFF; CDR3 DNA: TGTGCCAGCAGCCCTCACAGGGATCCCTACAATGAGCAGTTCTTC
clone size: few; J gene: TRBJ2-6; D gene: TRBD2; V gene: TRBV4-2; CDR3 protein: CASSQGGLISGANVLTF; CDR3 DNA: TGTGCCAGCAGCCAAGGGGGACTAATCTCTGGGGCCAACGTCCTGACTTTC
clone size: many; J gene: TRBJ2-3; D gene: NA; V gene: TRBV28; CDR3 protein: CASSPGTGDLEREGRADTQYF; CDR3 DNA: TGTGCCAGCAGTCCAGGGACAGGGGATTTAGAGCGGGAGGGCCGGGCAGATACGCAGTATTTT
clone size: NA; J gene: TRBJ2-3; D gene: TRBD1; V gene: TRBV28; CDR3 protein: CASSLSQGKTQYF; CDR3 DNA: TGTGCCAGCAGTTTATCACAGGGGAAGACGCAGTATTTT
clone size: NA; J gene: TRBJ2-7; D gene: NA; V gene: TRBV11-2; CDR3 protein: CASNEKPSAPYEQYF; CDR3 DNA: TGTGCCAGCAACGAAAAACCCTCGGCTCCCTACGAGCAGTACTTC
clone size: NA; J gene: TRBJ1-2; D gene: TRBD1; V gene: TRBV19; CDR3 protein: CASTTGRRDGYTF; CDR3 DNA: TGTGCCAGTACGACAGGGAGAAGAGATGGCTACACCTTC
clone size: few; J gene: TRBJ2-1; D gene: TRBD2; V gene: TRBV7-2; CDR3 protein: CASIFSGRDNNEQFF; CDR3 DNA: TGTGCCAGCATTTTTAGCGGGAGAGACAACAATGAGCAGTTCTTC
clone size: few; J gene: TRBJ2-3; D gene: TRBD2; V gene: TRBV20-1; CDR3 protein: CSARDLGPGLGLTDTQYF; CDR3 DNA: TGCAGTGCTAGAGACCTTGGACCGGGACTAGGGCTCACAGATACGCAGTATTTT
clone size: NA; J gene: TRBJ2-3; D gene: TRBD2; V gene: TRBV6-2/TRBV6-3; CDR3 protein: CASSHRGDTDTQYF; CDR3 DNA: TGTGCCAGCAGCCATCGGGGGGACACAGATACGCAGTATTTT
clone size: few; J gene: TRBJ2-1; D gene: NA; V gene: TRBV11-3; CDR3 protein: CASSPPRGVGDNEQFF; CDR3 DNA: TGTGCCAGCAGCCCTCCACGTGGGGTAGGCGACAATGAGCAGTTCTTC
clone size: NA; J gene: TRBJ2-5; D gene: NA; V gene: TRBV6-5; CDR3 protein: CASSYGGEETQYF; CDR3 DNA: TGTGCCAGCAGTTACGGGGGTGAAGAGACCCAGTACTTC
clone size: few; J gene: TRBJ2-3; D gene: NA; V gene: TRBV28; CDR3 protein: CASNGVDTDTQYF; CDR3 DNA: TGTGCCAGCAACGGCGTCGACACAGATACGCAGTATTTT
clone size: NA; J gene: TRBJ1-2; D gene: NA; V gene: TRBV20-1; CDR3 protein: CSARGGLGSPNGYTF; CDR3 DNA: TGCAGTGCTAGAGGGGGCCTGGGCAGCCCAAATGGCTACACCTTC
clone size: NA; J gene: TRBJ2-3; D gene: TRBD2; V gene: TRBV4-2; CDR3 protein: CASSHQLAGGGTDTQYF; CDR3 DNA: TGTGCCAGCAGCCATCAGCTAGCGGGAGGAGGCACAGATACGCAGTATTTT
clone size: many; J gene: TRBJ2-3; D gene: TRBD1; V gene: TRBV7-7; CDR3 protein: CASSQQGAGTDTQYF; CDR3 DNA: TGTGCCAGCAGCCAGCAGGGGGCCGGCACAGATACGCAGTATTTT
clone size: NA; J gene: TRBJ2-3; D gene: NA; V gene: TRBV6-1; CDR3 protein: CASHDLTSTTDTQYF; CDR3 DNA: TGTGCCAGCCACGACCTCACCTCCACCACAGATACGCAGTATTTT
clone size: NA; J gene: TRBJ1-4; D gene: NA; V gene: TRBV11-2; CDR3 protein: CASSLVAPPDANEKLFF; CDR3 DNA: TGTGCCAGCAGCTTAGTCGCGCCTCCGGATGCTAATGAAAAACTGTTTTTT
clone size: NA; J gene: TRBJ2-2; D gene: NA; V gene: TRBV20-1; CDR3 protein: CSARQGSGTGELFF; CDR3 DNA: TGCAGTGCTAGACAGGGTTCGGGCACCGGGGAGCTGTTTTTT
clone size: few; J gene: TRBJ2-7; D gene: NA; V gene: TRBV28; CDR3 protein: CASSSGQPGTLEQYF; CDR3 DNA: TGTGCCAGCAGTTCGGGACAGCCGGGGACTCTCGAGCAGTACTTC
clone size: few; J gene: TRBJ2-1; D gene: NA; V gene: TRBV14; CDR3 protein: CASSQEALSLDEQFF; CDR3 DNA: TGTGCCAGCAGCCAAGAGGCCCTCAGTCTCGATGAGCAGTTCTTC
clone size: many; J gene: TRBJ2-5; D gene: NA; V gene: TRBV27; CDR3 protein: CASSPEYGQPGETQYF; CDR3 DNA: TGTGCCAGCAGTCCCGAATACGGACAACCCGGAGAGACCCAGTACTTC
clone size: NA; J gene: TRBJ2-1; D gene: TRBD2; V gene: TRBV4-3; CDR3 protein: CASSRDQGLAGYNEQFF; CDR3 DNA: TGCGCCAGCAGCCGAGATCAAGGACTAGCGGGTTATAATGAGCAGTTCTTC
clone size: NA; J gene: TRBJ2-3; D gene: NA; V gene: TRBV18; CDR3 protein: CASSPGMFTDTQYF; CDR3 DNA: TGTGCCAGCTCACCCGGTATGTTCACAGATACGCAGTATTTT
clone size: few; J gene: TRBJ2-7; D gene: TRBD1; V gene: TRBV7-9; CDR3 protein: CASNDNPGTGAGNEQYF; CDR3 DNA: TGTGCCAGCAACGATAACCCCGGGACAGGGGCGGGCAACGAGCAGTACTTC
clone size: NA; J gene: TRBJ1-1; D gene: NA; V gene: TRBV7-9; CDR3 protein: CASSLEERTEAFF; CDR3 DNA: TGTGCCAGCAGCTTGGAAGAGCGCACTGAAGCTTTCTTT